The present T cell receptor beta chain was sequenced within a study of technical replicates of blood from four donors. The method was immunoSEQ multiplex PCR; TCRdb's version includes in-frame clones alone and lacks a portion of them. The data contain 55,000 to 75,000 clones, around 96% of them singletons. Trimming pared 4 bases from V and 1 base from J, leaving 13 bases between. The CDR3 is 15 amino acids. CDR1 and CDR2 from the germline V gene are ENHRY and SYGVKD. The rearrangement links TRBV10-3 to TRBJ1-2; perhaps TRBD1 as D (6 bases). Sequenced input: PBMCs. This receptor was obtained from a human donor in good health. Some clones in this sample may be carry-over from other donors' samples. The CDR3 here is CAISARDTGNYGYTF. For the CDR3, the DNA is TGTGCCATCAGTGCCCGGGACACTGGTAACTATGGCTACACCTTC.